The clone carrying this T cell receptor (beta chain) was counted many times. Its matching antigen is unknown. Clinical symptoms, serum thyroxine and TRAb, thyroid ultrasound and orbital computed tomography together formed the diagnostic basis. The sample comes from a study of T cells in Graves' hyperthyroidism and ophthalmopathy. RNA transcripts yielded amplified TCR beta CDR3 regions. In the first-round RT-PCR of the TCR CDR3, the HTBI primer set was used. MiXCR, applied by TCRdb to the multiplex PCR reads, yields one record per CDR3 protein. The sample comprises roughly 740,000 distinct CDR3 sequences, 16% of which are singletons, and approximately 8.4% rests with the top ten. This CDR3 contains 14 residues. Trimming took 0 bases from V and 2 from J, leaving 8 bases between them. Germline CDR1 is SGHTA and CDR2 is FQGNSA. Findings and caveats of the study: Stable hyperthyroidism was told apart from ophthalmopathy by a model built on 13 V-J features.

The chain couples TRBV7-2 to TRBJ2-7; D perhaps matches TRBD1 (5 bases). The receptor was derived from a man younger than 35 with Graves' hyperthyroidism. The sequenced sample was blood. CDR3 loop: CASSLAIGAYEQYF. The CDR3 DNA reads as TGTGCCAGCAGCTTAGCGATAGGGGCCTACGAGCAGTACTTC.